The 18 T cell receptor beta chains in this list originate from one sample, sequenced in a study of cytomegalovirus exposure and HLA in healthy donors. Sequencing was performed with immunoSEQ multiplex PCR; in TCRdb, only in-frame clones are kept and a portion is missing. The sample carries about 88,000 clones, 96% recorded once. What was sequenced was PBMCs. The receptor source for this set is a man between 18 and 35 years old in good health and CMV-seronegative.

V and J are TRBV4-3 and TRBJ2-6, with 8 bases fitting TRBD1. This CDR3 has 16 residues. The trim removed 3 bases at V and 4 bases at J, leaving 5 bases unmatched. Germline V gives CDR1 LGHNA, CDR2 YSLEER. For the CDR3, the DNA is TGCGCCAGCAGCCACTCGGACAGGGCCGGGGCCAACGTCCTGACTTTC. Translation: CASSHSDRAGANVLTF.

V and J are TRBV5-6 and TRBJ1-2; TRBD1 aligns across 9 bases. The CDR3 is made up of 14 amino acids. Unmatched junction bases numbered 2, after V lost 0 bases and J lost 5 bases. The germline V gene encodes CDR1 SGHDT and CDR2 YYEEEE. CDR3 DNA: TGTGCCAGCAGCTTGGGGGACAGGGAGTATGGCTACACCTTC. Amino acid sequence: CASSLGDREYGYTF.

The chain uses TRBV10-1 and TRBJ1-1, with 12 bases lining up with TRBD1. The CDR3 extends over 14 amino acids. Germline CDR1 is WNHNN and CDR2 is SYGVQD (reference sequence). V gave up 5 bases and J gave up 4 bases; unmatched junction bases: 2. The CDR3 bases are TGCGCCAGCAGTTGGGACAGGGGGCGCACTGAAGCTTTCTTT. Protein product: CASSWDRGRTEAFF.

This chain links TRBV5-1 with TRBJ2-2; weak D call: TRBD1 (5 bases). The CDR3 contains 14 residues. V lost 0 bases and J lost 6, with 9 bases in between. Per the germline V gene, CDR1 is SGHRS and CDR2 is YFSETQ. Here the CDR3 DNA reads TGCGCCAGCAGCTTGGAGGGGCGCCCCGGGGAGCTGTTTTTT. This codes for CASSLEGRPGELFF.

The J gene is TRBJ2-1, the V gene TRBV27; tentatively, D is TRBD2 (6 bases). Trimming took off 5 bases at V and 4 bases at J, with 21 bases between the two ends. CDR3 length equals 17 residues. CDR1 and CDR2 (germline): MNHEY, SMNVEV (reference sequence). The CDR3 bases are TGTGCCAGCAGTCCAATGGGGAACGGGGGAAGGTACAATGAGCAGTTCTTC. It specifies CASSPMGNGGRYNEQFF.

The gene calls are TRBV6-5 and TRBJ1-4; D is undetermined. The CDR3 consists of 13 residues. V lost 8 bases to trimming and J lost 8 bases, with 15 bases between them. Germline V lookup: CDR1 MNHEY, CDR2 SVGAGI. CDR3 coding DNA: TGTGCCAGCGCCATTTGGGCTCAAGAAAAACTGTTTTTT. It specifies CASAIWAQEKLFF.

A remark on this clone: Distinct nucleotide sequences in the sample also encode this CDR3. The chain carries TRBV4-1 and TRBJ2-1; no firm D call. Germline lookup yields CDR1 MGHRA and CDR2 YSYEKL. The ends were cut back, 0 bases at V and 6 bases at J, with 3 bases in the middle. The CDR3 spans 12 residues. The CDR3, as DNA: TGCGCCAGCAGCCAAGATCGCAATGAGCAGTTCTTC. Its translation is CASSQDRNEQFF.

This chain links TRBV7-9 with TRBJ2-1, with D tentatively TRBD2 (6 bases). CDR1 and CDR2 from the germline V gene are SEHNR and FQNEAQ (reference sequence). This CDR3 is 15 amino acids long. Trimming removed 5 bases at V and 0 bases at J, with 11 bases between. The CDR3 DNA sequence: TGTGCCAGCAGCCCCCCCGGGAGCTCCTACAATGAGCAGTTCTTC. Translation: CASSPPGSSYNEQFF.

This clone was observed a few times. The V call is TRBV19, the J call TRBJ1-2, with TRBD1 as a possible D gene (6 bases). Deletions cut 0 bases from V and 4 bases from J, with 12 bases between. The germline gives CDR1 LNHDA, CDR2 SQIVND (reference sequence). This CDR3 is 15 amino acids long. The CDR3 DNA reads TGTGCCAGTAGTATAGATGGGACATTGGGCTATGGCTACACCTTC. Its protein product is CASSIDGTLGYGYTF.

This clone was observed once. The chain has TRBV28 and TRBJ1-1, with TRBD1 matching over 8 bases. The V and J ends lost 7 bases and 4 bases, in that order; junction bases with no gene match: 8. The CDR3 consists of 14 residues. In germline, CDR1 is MDHEN, CDR2 SYDVKM. Here the CDR3 DNA reads TGTGCCAGCAACCCGACAGGGGCAAGCACTGAAGCTTTCTTT. Protein sequence: CASNPTGASTEAFF.

V and J are TRBV6-1 and TRBJ1-3; 8 bases are shared with TRBD1. V dropped 6 bases and J dropped 4; count of bases not matched to a gene: 8. In germline, CDR1 is MNHNS, CDR2 SASEGT. The CDR3 has 15 residues. CDR3 DNA sequence: TGTGCCAGCAGATCGGACAGGGAGATCGGAAACACCATATATTTT. As protein: CASRSDREIGNTIYF.

The CDR3 region is CASSLIRGSGEQYV. DNA for the CDR3: TGTGCCAGCAGCTTAATACGCGGGAGTGGTGAGCAGTACGTC. J is TRBJ2-7 and V is TRBV7-9; 7 nucleotides agree with TRBD2. V gave up 2 bases and J gave up 7 bases; unmatched junction bases: 8. The germline gives CDR1 SEHNR, CDR2 FQNEAQ (reference sequence). The CDR3 is 14 residues long.

This sequence joins TRBV7-9 and TRBJ2-7; 7 bases agree with TRBD2. This CDR3 region has 16 residues. Germline lookup yields CDR1 SEHNR and CDR2 FQNEAQ (reference sequence). V shed 2 bases, J shed 2 bases, and the junction held 9 bases outside the gene matches. The CDR3 sequence: CASSLKGREPTYEQYF. CDR3 DNA sequence: TGTGCCAGCAGCTTAAAGGGGCGGGAGCCGACCTACGAGCAGTACTTC.

V and J are TRBV27 and TRBJ1-5; TRBD1 matches 7 bases. Germline trimming cut 3 bases from V and 9 bases from J; bases unmatched to any gene: 11. CDR1 and CDR2 (germline): MNHEY, SMNVEV (reference sequence). This CDR3 is 15 amino acids long. CDR3 DNA sequence: TGTGCCAGCAGTTTTAGGGGTACAGGGGAACGGCCCCAGCATTTT. As protein: CASSFRGTGERPQHF.

The chain has TRBV6-6 and TRBJ1-3; no clear D gene. Trimming removed 7 bases from V and 0 bases from J, with 4 bases in between. The CDR3 length is 12 residues. Germline loops: CDR1 MNHNY, CDR2 SVGAGI (reference sequence). CDR3 sequence: CASTNSGNTIYF. The CDR3 region has the DNA TGTGCCAGCACCAACTCTGGAAACACCATATATTTT.

The chain joins TRBV5-6 to TRBJ2-3, with a weak D call TRBD1 (5 bases). This CDR3 region has 14 residues. With 2 bases removed from V and 5 bases from J, the gap between germline ends came to 12 bases. The V gene's germline CDR1 is SGHDT and CDR2 YYEEEE. The CDR3: CASSFQGRVDTQYF. CDR3 in DNA: TGTGCCAGCAGCTTCCAGGGTAGGGTAGATACGCAGTATTTT. Based on the CDR3 plus reference TRBV5-6 and TRBJ2-3, the full variable domain is DAGVTQSPTHLIKTRGQQVTLRCSPKSGHDTVSWYQQALGQGPQFIFQYYEEEERQRGNFPDRFSGHQFPNYSSELNVNALLLGDSALYLCASSFQGRVDTQYFGPGTRLTVL.

This chain connects TRBV6-1 to TRBJ1-5; possibly TRBD1 for D (5 bases). The germline gives CDR1 MNHNS, CDR2 SASEGT. The CDR3 contains 13 residues. The V gene lost 5 bases and the J gene lost 9 bases, with 14 bases spanning the gap. The CDR3 spells CASSISQGVPQHF. The CDR3 DNA is TGTGCCAGCAGTATTTCCCAGGGTGTGCCCCAGCATTTT.

J is TRBJ2-7 and V is TRBV6-1; TRBD1 is a possible D gene (6 bases). This CDR3 contains 14 residues. Trimming removed 6 bases at V and 0 bases at J, with 12 bases between. CDR1 and CDR2 (germline): MNHNS, SASEGT. The CDR3 DNA follows: TGTGCCAGCAGCAGTGGACAGATCTCCTACGAGCAGTACGTC. Translation: CASSSGQISYEQYV.